This T cell receptor (beta chain) stems from a study of shared clonotypes between healthy human individuals. Whole-study context: The cohort comprised a couple of women and a few men. Their ages spanned 18 to 49 years. Whole-study findings and limits: About 5% was the fraction of naive CD4 clonotypes found shared across a handful of donors. Among donors, clonotype sharing was expected to be affected by sequencing depth.

This CDR3 contains 16 residues. Germline V lookup: CDR1 SNHLY, CDR2 FYNNEI. Germline trimming cut 4 bases from V and 4 bases from J; bases unmatched to any gene: 11. Source study methods: ImmunoSEQ gave junction-only sequences without quality scores, so filtering differed. Using immunoSEQ multiplex PCR, the repertoire was profiled, and TCRdb retains in-frame clones only, with some absent. V and J calls and clone size come straight from that table; D and trimming were deduced from the DNA. This sample carries about 2.4 million clones, more than 90% of them seen once, and the ten largest clones take 0.11% to 0.15%. Comments on this clone: Its target is not known.

The rearrangement uses TRBV2 and TRBJ1-1; 8 bases are a match to TRBD1. This clonotype originated in a man aged 18 to 29 in good health. The sequenced material came from naive CD4+ T cells sorted from blood. Subset specified: CD45RA+ positively selected. The CDR3 nucleotides are TGTGCCAGCAGTGCCCGGCTCAACACAGGGGGCACTGAAGCTTTCTTT. It yields the protein CASSARLNTGGTEAFF.